This T cell receptor beta chain is drawn from a study of shared T cell receptors in the human thymus. In germline, CDR1 is MNHEY, CDR2 SVGAGI. V lost 5 bases to trimming and J lost 3 bases, with 13 bases between them. CDR3 size: 14 residues. The protocol was immunoSEQ multiplex PCR, while the TCRdb copy is restricted to in-frame clones and leaves out a portion. The sample has just under 550,000 clones; 78% are singletons. These same records also appear under a second study, on human thymus T cells. As that study records: Resections obtained during corrective heart surgery supplied the thymus tissue. Unrelated individuals had highly overlapping thymic repertoires, as reported in related research.

The sequenced sample was thymocytes. This chain uses TRBV6-5 with TRBJ1-1; the D is unclear. The TCR was taken from a boy in the first two years of life with a congenital heart defect. CDR3 DNA: TGTGCCAGCAGTCGCCTGGGGAGGGACACTGAAGCTTTCTTT. This sequence encodes CASSRLGRDTEAFF.